Shown below are 14 T cell receptor beta chains from a single sample sequenced in a study of spatial heterogeneity in lung cancer. Noted time point: blood at routine non-recurrence follow-up after resection. TCRdb independently ran MiXCR on the 5' RACE reads; one entry per CDR3 protein. The table has 55,000 to 75,000 distinct CDR3 sequences, over 7% seen once. The sample consisted of PBMCs, taken at follow-up. These receptors all stem from a female donor with early-stage non-small cell lung cancer.

This clonotype came up many times. V is TRBV6-5 and J is TRBJ1-5, with unresolved D. CDR3 size: 14 residues. V was pared by 2 bases and J by 5 bases, with 10 bases between. Germline V gives CDR1 MNHEY, CDR2 SVGAGI. DNA for the CDR3: TGTGCCAGCAGTTACCTGAGTTTCGATCAGCCCCAGCATTTT. Encoded protein: CASSYLSFDQPQHF.

Worth noting for this clonotype: It may be a read error: a sequence one base away is much more abundant. DNA of the CDR3: TGTGCCAGCAGCTTCGAATGGCAGGCCTACAATGAGCAGTACTTC. Protein: CASSFEWQAYNEQYF. The chain is built from TRBV11-2 and TRBJ2-1; D remains ambiguous. The DNA matches TRBJ2-7 better at its end, which makes the J call doubtful. The CDR3 totals 15 residues. Germline V gene sequence: CDR1 SGHAT, CDR2 FQNNGV.

This clonotype was counted ten times or more. This chain connects TRBV6-2 or TRBV6-3 to TRBJ2-4; 7 nucleotides match TRBD2. Per the germline V gene, CDR1 is MNHEY and CDR2 is SVGEGT. V shed 2 bases and J 3 bases; nucleotides not matched to a gene: 4. The CDR3 consists of 15 residues. This chain's CDR3 is CASSYAGVVKNIQYF. The DNA of the CDR3 is TGTGCCAGCAGTTACGCGGGAGTCGTCAAAAACATTCAGTACTTC.

This clonotype was observed a few times. The chain recombines TRBV15 with TRBJ1-5; possibly TRBD1 for D (6 bases). The CDR3 contains 17 residues. V was clipped by 0 bases and J by 0 bases, with 12 bases between them. Germline lookup yields CDR1 LNHNV and CDR2 YYDKDF (reference sequence). CDR3 bases: TGTGCCACCAGCAGAGACTTCGGACAGATTAGCAATCAGCCCCAGCATTTT. It codes for CATSRDFGQISNQPQHF.

This clonotype occurred many times. V gene TRBV7-9 combines with J gene TRBJ2-1; D remains ambiguous. V lost 8 bases and J lost 9, with 14 bases in between. The germline V gene encodes CDR1 SEHNR and CDR2 FQNEAQ (reference sequence). This CDR3 has 12 residues. CDR3 sequence (DNA): TGTGCCAGCTACGCCACGGCCGGTGAGCAGTTCTTC. This translates into CASYATAGEQFF.

This clonotype has a count of ten or more. V is TRBV2 and J is TRBJ1-2, with unresolved D. Between the trimmed V and J ends, which lost 1 base and 6 bases, there was a span of 15 bases. Germline CDR1 is SNHLY and CDR2 is FYNNEI. This CDR3 region has 15 residues. CDR3 region: CASSEGSRGVDGYTF. CDR3 DNA: TGTGCCAGCAGTGAAGGCTCCCGAGGTGTGGATGGCTACACCTTC.

This clonotype has at least ten counts. This chain links TRBV7-3 with TRBJ2-5, with D possibly called TRBD1 or TRBD2 (5 bases each). V was shortened by 2 bases and J by 4 bases, with 8 bases between the two germline ends. There are 13 residues in the CDR3. The germline CDR1 and CDR2 sequences are SGHTA and FQGTGA. CDR3 loop: CASSLSGAETQYF. The CDR3, as DNA: TGTGCCAGCAGCTTATCCGGGGCAGAGACCCAGTACTTC.

At least ten counts were recorded for this clonotype. The rearrangement uses TRBV7-3 and TRBJ2-2; tentatively, D is TRBD1 or TRBD2 (5 bases each). Looked up from germline, CDR1 is SGHTA and CDR2 is FQGTGA. CDR3 length: 15 amino acids. Trimming stripped 0 bases from V and 6 bases from J, with 11 bases between. CDR3 protein: CASSLTGPLAGELFF. The CDR3 DNA is TGTGCCAGCAGCTTAACGGGACCGTTGGCCGGGGAGCTGTTTTTT.

This clonotype was seen only a few times. The chain has TRBV5-1 and TRBJ1-6, with D maybe TRBD1 (6 bases). CDR3 size: 15 residues. Germline V gene data show CDR1 as SGHRS and CDR2 as YFSETQ. The ends were cut back, 6 bases at V and 3 bases at J, with 13 bases in the middle. The DNA of the CDR3 is TGCGCCAGCACAAGAGACAGGATCTATAATTCACCCCTCCACTTT. Translation gives CASTRDRIYNSPLHF.

This clonotype has only a few counts. CDR3 sequence: CASKGVVNTEAFF. In DNA form, the CDR3 reads TGTGCCAGCAAGGGGGTGGTGAACACTGAAGCTTTCTTT. The chain couples TRBV6-2 or TRBV6-3 to TRBJ1-1; D perhaps matches TRBD1 (6 bases). V lost 7 bases and J lost 0, with 9 bases in between. The germline CDR1 and CDR2 sequences are MNHEY and SVGEGT. This CDR3 contains 13 residues.

This clonotype was seen at least ten times. The V gene is TRBV6-5, the J gene TRBJ1-6, with unresolved D. This CDR3 has 14 residues. V was clipped by 6 bases and J by 0 bases, with 6 bases between them. The germline CDR1 and CDR2 sequences are MNHEY and SVGAGI. The CDR3: CASRPDSYNSPLHF. In DNA, the CDR3 is TGTGCCAGCAGACCGGACTCCTATAATTCACCCCTCCACTTT.

About this clonotype itself: Relative to the germline gene, one junction end is altered; a read error may explain this. The chain has TRBV7-7 and TRBJ2-5; no clear D gene. Germline V gene sequence: CDR1 SSHAT, CDR2 FNYEAQ (reference sequence). The CDR3 has 14 amino acids. The CDR3 protein is CASSPVRFQETQYF. The CDR3 DNA reads TGTGCTAGCAGCCCAGTCAGGTTCCAAGAGACCCAGTACTTC.

In this sample, this clonotype turned up many times. V and J are TRBV7-9 and TRBJ1-2, with D unresolved. Germline V lookup: CDR1 SEHNR, CDR2 FQNEAQ (reference sequence). There are 10 residues in the CDR3. V shed 5 bases and J shed 8 bases, with 6 bases lying between them. The CDR3: CASSLEGYTF. DNA for the CDR3: TGTGCCAGCAGCCTTGAGGGCTACACCTTC.

This clonotype came up many times. This chain uses TRBV24-1 with TRBJ2-2; perhaps TRBD1 as D (6 bases). The CDR3 is made up of 14 amino acids. Germline V gives CDR1 KGHDR, CDR2 SFDVKD. Trimming left V 4 bases short and J 6 bases short, with 11 bases between. The DNA of the CDR3 is TGTGCCACCAGTGAAAACAGGGCGTCCGGGGAGCTGTTTTTT. Its translation is CATSENRASGELFF.